These 9 T cell receptor beta chains came from one sample sequenced in a study of human T cells and chemical hapten exposure. Time point of the sample: patch test 3, about 24 weeks after DPC sensitization. Indicated treatment: therapeutic diphenylcyclopropenone sensitization with weekly scalp DPC. TCRdb recomputed calls from the RACE reads with MiXCR, one row per CDR3 protein. The repertoire holds about 160,000 distinct CDR3 sequences, with around a quarter as singletons. This specimen consisted of whole blood, obtained in connection with sensitization to the hapten diphenylcyclopropenone (DPC). These receptors all stem from a woman in her late teens or twenties with alopecia areata. Some clones in this sample may be carry-over from other donors' samples.

The chain is built from TRBV7-2 and TRBJ2-3; perhaps TRBD2 as D (5 bases). The CDR3 spans 16 residues. The ends were cut back, 1 base at V and 0 bases at J, with 11 bases in the middle. Germline values: CDR1 SGHTA, CDR2 FQGNSA. CDR3 DNA: TGTGCCAGCAGCTTAGGAGGGTCGGCTAGCACAGATACGCAGTATTTT. This sequence encodes CASSLGGSASTDTQYF. Full variable domain (missing parts from reference TRBV7-2 and TRBJ2-3): GAGVSQSPSNKVTEKGKDVELRCDPISGHTALYWYRQSLGQGLEFLIYFQGNSAPDKSGLPSDRFSAERTGGSVSTLTIQRTQQEDSAVYLCASSLGGSASTDTQYFGPGTRLTVL.

The chain combines TRBV20-1 with TRBJ2-7; D is uncertain. Trimming left V 5 bases short and J 0 bases short, with 11 bases between. CDR1 and CDR2 (germline): DFQATT, SNEGSKA (reference sequence). This CDR3 spans 13 amino acids. CDR3 sequence: CSAGRTNSYEQYF. The CDR3 DNA follows: TGCAGTGCTGGACGGACCAACTCCTACGAGCAGTACTTC.

The V gene is TRBV12-3 or TRBV12-4, the J gene TRBJ2-2; TRBD2 might be the D (6 bases). The CDR3 sequence is 14 residues long. Trimming removed 7 bases from V and 4 bases from J, with 13 bases in between. This CDR3 is CASTLGGVTGELFF. The CDR3 coding sequence is TGTGCCAGCACCTTGGGGGGAGTCACCGGGGAGCTGTTTTTT.

This clonotype was seen a handful of times. This chain connects TRBV5-6 to TRBJ1-1; tentatively, D is TRBD1 (6 bases). Between the trimmed V and J ends, which lost 1 base and 4 bases, there was a span of 17 bases. Germline V gene data show CDR1 as SGHDT and CDR2 as YYEEEE. The CDR3 length is 16 residues. CDR3 residues: CASSLPTTGLGTEAFF. For the CDR3, the DNA is TGTGCCAGCAGCTTGCCAACGACAGGCCTTGGCACTGAAGCTTTCTTT.

This clonotype came up a few times. This chain connects TRBV2 to TRBJ2-7; D ambiguous. Per germline, CDR1 SNHLY and CDR2 FYNNEI. V lost 6 bases, J lost 10 bases, and 13 bases lay in between. The CDR3 runs to 11 residues. CDR3 bases: TGTGCCAGCAGCCTTGGGAACTCTCAGTACTTC. This codes for CASSLGNSQYF. Full variable domain (outside the CDR3, taken from reference TRBV2 and TRBJ2-7): EPEVTQTPSHQVTQMGQEVILRCVPISNHLYFYWYRQILGQKVEFLVSFYNNEISEKSEIFDDQFSVERPDGSNFTLKIRSTKLEDSAMYFCASSLGNSQYFGPGTRLTVT.

This clonotype occurred a few times. The rearrangement joins TRBV30 to TRBJ2-7, with TRBD1 as a possible D gene (5 bases). CDR1 is GTSNPN and CDR2 is SVGIG in the germline V gene (reference sequence). Trimming took off 0 bases at V and 7 bases at J, with 16 bases between the two ends. The CDR3 is made up of 14 amino acids. The CDR3 loop is CAWSVQPHRREQYF. The CDR3 DNA reads as TGTGCCTGGAGTGTACAGCCACACAGGCGGGAGCAGTACTTC.

The J gene is TRBJ1-1, the V gene TRBV29-1; D gene unclear. The V and J ends lost 7 bases and 10 bases respectively, with 13 bases between them. The germline gives CDR1 SQVTM, CDR2 ANQGSEA. This CDR3 comprises 10 residues. CDR3 nucleotide sequence: TGCAGCGGTGTGTCTGGTGGAGCTTTCTTT. Translated: CSGVSGGAFF.

This clonotype has a handful of counts. The V call is TRBV20-1, the J call TRBJ2-1; 13 bases are shared with TRBD2. Trimming at V came to 0 bases and at J to 4 bases, leaving 3 bases not matched to a gene. The germline V gene has CDR1 DFQATT and CDR2 SNEGSKA (reference sequence). The CDR3 is 16 residues long. CDR3 sequence reads: CSARDTSGGAYNEQFF. CDR3 DNA: TGCAGTGCTAGAGATACTAGCGGGGGGGCATACAATGAGCAGTTCTTC.

The rearrangement joins TRBV29-1 to TRBJ1-3, with 9 bases aligning to TRBD1. V trimming: 6 bases; J trimming: 5 bases; junction bases outside the gene matches: 2. Germline CDR1 is SQVTM and CDR2 is ANQGSEA. CDR3 length: 12 amino acids. CDR3 sequence: CSVDRGRNTIYF. The CDR3 region has the DNA TGCAGCGTGGACAGGGGACGAAACACCATATATTTT.